Listed below are T cell receptor beta chains from one sample, sequenced in a study of CD8 T cells in seronegative destructive rheumatoid arthritis. Repertoires were generated with immunoSEQ multiplex PCR, while TCRdb's copy carries only in-frame clones and drops some. The table includes several thousand clones, 72% detected once. What was sequenced was CD8+ T cells from blood. The receptor source for this set is a woman aged 45 to 70 with seronegative destructive rheumatoid arthritis. Both conserved end residues are part of each CDR3. A D gene is named only where the DNA matches it firmly. The size field is filled for only some rows; it gives once, few, many or a size class.

CDR3 protein | CDR3 DNA | D gene | J gene | clone size | V gene
CASSLTAGTGGEQYF | TGTGCCAGCAGCTTAACCGCCGGGACAGGGGGCGAGCAGTACTTC | TRBD1 | TRBJ2-7 | NA | TRBV11-1
CASSEGQGNGANVLTF | TGTGCCAGCAGTGAGGGACAGGGGAATGGGGCCAACGTCCTGACTTTC | TRBD1 | TRBJ2-6 | NA | TRBV6-1
CASSWPKSGDPFEQYF | TGTGCCAGCAGTTGGCCCAAAAGCGGGGATCCGTTCGAGCAGTACTTC | TRBD2 | TRBJ2-7 | NA | TRBV28
CASSKGKLDRWGNSNQPQHF | TGTGCCAGCAGCAAAGGGAAACTTGACAGGTGGGGTAATAGCAATCAGCCCCAGCATTTT | NA | TRBJ1-5 | NA | TRBV21-1
CASSLAGSDTQYF | TGCGCCAGCAGCTTGGCCGGGTCAGATACGCAGTATTTT | NA | TRBJ2-3 | NA | TRBV5-1
CASSQDPGNQPQHF | TGCGCCAGCAGCCAAGATCCCGGGAATCAGCCCCAGCATTTT | NA | TRBJ1-5 | few | TRBV4-1
CASSLWVASNEQFF | TGTGCCAGCAGTTTATGGGTGGCTAGTAATGAGCAGTTCTTC | NA | TRBJ2-1 | NA | TRBV27
CASSPTGGYYGYTF | TGTGCCAGCAGCCCCACAGGGGGCTACTATGGCTACACCTTC | TRBD1 | TRBJ1-2 | NA | TRBV7-6
CATSGGGELYEQYF | TGTGCCACCAGCGGCGGTGGGGAGCTTTACGAGCAGTACTTC | NA | TRBJ2-7 | NA | TRBV15
CAIKGVTEAFF | TGTGCCATTAAGGGAGTGACTGAAGCTTTCTTT | NA | TRBJ1-1 | NA | TRBV19
CVSSLELPRNYGYTF | TGTGTCAGCAGCTTAGAACTACCCCGAAACTATGGCTACACCTTC | NA | TRBJ1-2 | NA | TRBV7-9
CASSVRGSGGAWDEQFF | TGTGCCAGCAGCGTCCGAGGTAGCGGGGGGGCCTGGGATGAGCAGTTCTTC | TRBD2 | TRBJ2-1 | NA | TRBV9
CAISESIGGRTGELFF | TGTGCCATCAGTGAGTCTATAGGGGGAAGAACCGGGGAGCTGTTTTTT | NA | TRBJ2-2 | NA | TRBV10-3
CASSQAATDTQYF | TGTGCCAGTAGTCAAGCGGCCACAGATACGCAGTATTTT | NA | TRBJ2-3 | few | TRBV19
CASSGLWVGDGYTF | TGCGCCAGCAGCGGCCTTTGGGTAGGGGATGGCTACACCTTC | NA | TRBJ1-2 | NA | TRBV5-1
CASSSLAGFENIQYF | TGTGCCAGCAGCTCACTAGCGGGGTTCGAAAACATTCAGTACTTC | TRBD2 | TRBJ2-4 | NA | TRBV5-6
CASRTVGAYEQYF | TGTGCCAGCAGGACGGTCGGAGCCTACGAGCAGTACTTC | NA | TRBJ2-7 | NA | TRBV6-1
CASSEAPGQGADEQYF | TGTGCCAGCAGTGAAGCCCCGGGACAGGGGGCCGACGAGCAGTACTTC | TRBD1 | TRBJ2-7 | NA | TRBV6-1
CASSQSTRSSYEQYF | TGTGCCAGCAGCCAGTCAACTAGAAGCTCCTACGAGCAGTACTTC | NA | TRBJ2-7 | NA | TRBV16
CASSLDRARGETQYF | TGTGCCAGCAGCTTAGACAGGGCCCGTGGAGAGACCCAGTACTTC | NA | TRBJ2-5 | NA | TRBV13